Each of the 30 T cell receptor beta chains below was sequenced from the same sample in a study of cytomegalovirus exposure and HLA in healthy donors. The PCR used 60 Vbeta and 13 Jbeta primers. Sequencing used immunoSEQ multiplex PCR; TCRdb keeps in-frame clones, though not all of them. The table has some 130,000 clones, 81% seen once; the top ten hold around 0.7%. Sequencing was done on a sample of PBMCs. The source is a man aged 18 to 30 in good health and CMV-seronegative.

The rearrangement uses TRBV28 and TRBJ1-2, with D tentatively TRBD1 (5 bases). The CDR3 length is 10 residues. CDR1 and CDR2 (germline): MDHEN, SYDVKM. V was shortened by 11 bases and J by 7 bases, with 11 bases between the two germline ends. CDR3 in DNA: TGTGCCTCCGCCGGGGGTGGCTACACCTTC. Amino acids: CASAGGGYTF.

The chain carries TRBV30 and TRBJ2-3, with D perhaps matching TRBD1 (5 bases). The CDR3 sequence is 12 residues long. V was clipped by 4 bases and J by 2 bases, with 7 bases between them. From germline, CDR1 is GTSNPN and CDR2 SVGIG (reference sequence). CDR3 protein: CAWTGNTDTQYF. CDR3 nucleotide sequence: TGTGCCTGGACAGGGAACACAGATACGCAGTATTTT.

The rearrangement links TRBV30 to TRBJ2-2; unclear D gene. CDR1 and CDR2 (germline): GTSNPN, SVGIG (reference sequence). The CDR3 extends over 11 amino acids. V was trimmed by 2 bases and J by 7 bases, leaving 5 bases between them. As DNA, the CDR3 is TGTGCCTGGAGTCCCGGCGGGGAGCTGTTTTTT. Amino acids: CAWSPGGELFF.

The chain links TRBV11-2 to TRBJ1-3; no clear D. V was trimmed by 5 bases and J by 0 bases, leaving 11 bases between them. The V gene's germline CDR1 is SGHAT and CDR2 FQNNGV. CDR3 length: 15 residues. The CDR3 nucleotides are TGTGCCAGCAGCCCCCTTCGGAGCTCTGGAAACACCATATATTTT. It codes for CASSPLRSSGNTIYF.

The gene calls are TRBV28 and TRBJ1-5; TRBD1 might be the D (6 bases). This CDR3 is 12 amino acids long. The V gene's germline CDR1 is MDHEN and CDR2 SYDVKM. The V gene lost 9 bases and the J gene lost 7 bases, with 13 bases spanning the gap. Here the CDR3 reads CASLTQGQPQHF. For the CDR3, the DNA is TGTGCCAGTCTAACACAGGGCCAGCCCCAGCATTTT.

The chain joins TRBV2 to TRBJ2-2, with D possibly TRBD1 on 6 matching bases. CDR1 and CDR2 (germline): SNHLY, FYNNEI. V lost 8 bases to trimming and J lost 2 bases, with 12 bases between them. This CDR3 is built from 14 residues. The CDR3, as DNA: TGTGCCAGCTCAAGGGACATCAACACCGGGGAGCTGTTTTTT. It codes for CASSRDINTGELFF.

The chain couples TRBV11-2 to TRBJ2-3; a possible D gene is TRBD2 (5 bases). Trimming pared 5 bases from V and 8 bases from J, leaving 14 bases between. This CDR3 is 13 amino acids long. CDR1 and CDR2 from the germline V gene are SGHAT and FQNNGV. The CDR3 protein is CASSPGNVVTQYF. Written as DNA, the CDR3 is TGTGCCAGCAGCCCGGGAAACGTCGTTACGCAGTATTTT. The full variable domain, completed using reference TRBV11-2 and TRBJ2-3, is EAGVAQSPRYKIIEKRQSVAFWCNPISGHATLYWYQQILGQGPKLLIQFQNNGVVDDSQLPKDRFSAERLKGVDSTLKIQPAKLEDSAVYLCASSPGNVVTQYFGPGTRLTVL.

This clone was picked up a small number of times. The chain employs TRBV30 and TRBJ1-1; D may be TRBD1 (5 bases). V lost 2 bases and J lost 8, with 15 bases in between. The CDR3 loop spans 13 amino acids. CDR1 and CDR2 from the germline V gene are GTSNPN and SVGIG (reference sequence). This CDR3 is CAWSITGRGEAFF. Written as DNA, the CDR3 is TGTGCCTGGAGTATAACTGGACGGGGGGAAGCTTTCTTT. Full variable domain (rest looked up from reference TRBV30 and TRBJ1-1): SQTIHQWPATLVQPVGSPLSLECTVEGTSNPNLYWYRQAAGRGLQLLFYSVGIGQISSEVPQNLSASRPQDRQFILSSKKLLLSDSGFYLCAWSITGRGEAFFGQGTRLTVV.

DNA of the CDR3: TGTGCCAGCACGTCGCACGAGGAGAAGCCGGAGTTTTATAATTCACCCCTCCACTTT. Amino acid sequence: CASTSHEEKPEFYNSPLHF. This chain uses TRBV6-8 with TRBJ1-6; D uncertain. The CDR3 is 19 amino acids. Germline CDR1 is MNHGY and CDR2 is SAAAGT. V was clipped by 7 bases and J by 4 bases, with 26 bases between them.

The chain combines TRBV7-8 with TRBJ1-4, with 9 bases lining up with TRBD1. Trimming removed 3 bases from V and 9 bases from J; junction bases left unmatched: 8. The CDR3 sequence is 15 residues long. The germline gives CDR1 SGHVS, CDR2 FQNEAQ. The CDR3, as DNA: TGTGCCAGCAGCTTTTCCGGGACAGGGCCTCAAAAACTGTTTTTT. Translating gives CASSFSGTGPQKLFF.

About this clone itself: One end of the junction varies from germline; a read error may be responsible. The J gene is TRBJ2-5, the V gene TRBV4-3; D is unclear. The germline CDR1 and CDR2 sequences are LGHNA and YSLEER. CDR3 size: 15 residues. The CDR3 region has the DNA TGCGCCAGCAGCCAAGTGTGGTCCCCCCGAGAGGCCCAGTACTTC. It translates to CASSQVWSPREAQYF.

The chain joins TRBV7-9 to TRBJ1-3; no firm D call. Trimming shortened V by 5 bases and J by 2 bases, and 19 bases separated the two germline ends. CDR1 and CDR2 from the germline V gene are SEHNR and FQNEAQ (reference sequence). CDR3 size: 17 residues. CDR3 in DNA: TGTGCCAGCAGCCCGACCTCGCTAGCCATTACTGGAAACACCATATATTTT. Translated, it gives CASSPTSLAITGNTIYF.

This rearrangement joins TRBV30 to TRBJ1-1; no clear D gene. V was pared by 0 bases and J by 3 bases, with 8 bases between. The CDR3 has 13 amino acids. Germline values: CDR1 GTSNPN, CDR2 SVGIG (reference sequence). CDR3 region: CAWSVGLYTEAFF. DNA of the CDR3: TGTGCCTGGAGTGTAGGACTTTACACTGAAGCTTTCTTT.

The genes are TRBV25-1 and TRBJ1-1; the D is unclear. Trimming removed 10 bases at V and 5 bases at J, with 17 bases between. CDR1 and CDR2 (germline): MGHDK, SYGVNS. This CDR3 is built from 13 residues. CDR3 nucleotides: TGTGCCACTGGGAGCCTAAGGGTGACTGAAGCTTTCTTT. Amino acids: CATGSLRVTEAFF.

The genes are TRBV6-5 and TRBJ1-2, with D possibly matching TRBD1 (6 bases). V was trimmed by 7 bases and J by 0 bases, leaving 12 bases between them. Germline loops: CDR1 MNHEY, CDR2 SVGAGI. The CDR3 spans 14 residues. As DNA, the CDR3 is TGTGCCAGCAAACGGACAGAACCTAACTATGGCTACACCTTC. Residues: CASKRTEPNYGYTF.

This clone has just a few counts. V and J are TRBV7-8 and TRBJ1-3; D remains ambiguous. The CDR3 runs 17 residues. V lost 5 bases, J lost 3 bases, and 20 bases lay in between. Germline V CDR1 and CDR2: SGHVS, FQNEAQ. Here the CDR3 reads CASSTYRVPAVGNTIYF. As DNA, the CDR3 is TGTGCCAGCAGCACCTACCGGGTCCCCGCGGTTGGAAACACCATATATTTT.

The CDR3 nucleotides read TGTGCCAGCAGCTTAGGCCTATTGAACACTGAAGCTTTCTTT. Translating it yields CASSLGLLNTEAFF. J is TRBJ1-1 and V is TRBV7-8; no clear D gene. V lost 1 base and J lost 0, with 6 bases in between. Germline lookup yields CDR1 SGHVS and CDR2 FQNEAQ. This CDR3 has 14 residues.

V usage is TRBV7-8 and J usage is TRBJ1-5, with D unresolved. The CDR3 contains 12 residues. V gave up 5 bases and J gave up 4 bases, with 6 bases separating them. Germline-derived CDR1 and CDR2 are SGHVS and FQNEAQ. The CDR3 DNA is TGTGCCAGCAGCCTCTCTAATCAGCCCCAGCATTTT. The encoded protein is CASSLSNQPQHF.

The rearrangement links TRBV2 to TRBJ1-2; D might be TRBD1 (5 bases). The CDR3 runs 15 residues. V lost 2 bases and J lost 2, with 12 bases in between. CDR1 and CDR2 (germline): SNHLY, FYNNEI. The CDR3: CASSELGQGNYGYTF. As DNA, the CDR3 is TGTGCCAGCAGTGAATTAGGGCAGGGAAACTATGGCTACACCTTC.

The J gene is TRBJ1-4, the V gene TRBV7-9; 7 nucleotides line up with TRBD1. CDR3 size: 16 residues. V was clipped by 5 bases and J by 4 bases; unmatched bases: 10. Germline V gene sequence: CDR1 SEHNR, CDR2 FQNEAQ (reference sequence). The CDR3 sequence is CASSNHMDRINEKLFF. The DNA for the CDR3 is TGTGCCAGCAGCAACCATATGGACAGGATTAATGAAAAACTGTTTTTT.

The chain uses TRBV5-4 and TRBJ1-2, with TRBD1 matching over 9 bases. CDR1 and CDR2 (germline): SGHNT, YYREEE (reference sequence). Losses at the gene ends were 5 bases for V and 5 bases for J; bases not matched to a gene: 13. This CDR3 has 16 amino acids. In nucleotides, the CDR3 is TGTGCCAGCAGTGTCGGTCATACAGGGGGCGGGTATGGCTACACCTTC. It translates to CASSVGHTGGGYGYTF.

The chain uses TRBV6-5 and TRBJ1-1; D gene ambiguous. With 8 bases removed from V and 4 bases from J, the gap between germline ends came to 20 bases. The CDR3 contains 15 residues. Germline V CDR1 and CDR2: MNHEY, SVGAGI. The CDR3 DNA follows: TGTGCCAGCTTACAGTTCGCTACTCTAAGCACTGAAGCTTTCTTT. It codes for CASLQFATLSTEAFF.

The V and J genes are TRBV6-4 and TRBJ2-1; TRBD2 matches at 7 bases. The V gene end was trimmed by 5 bases and the J gene end by 5 bases; junction bases not matched to a gene: 3. Germline V gives CDR1 MRHNA, CDR2 SNTAGT. The CDR3 is made up of 13 amino acids. Here the CDR3 reads CASSPGTNNEQFF. The DNA for the CDR3 is TGTGCCAGCAGTCCCGGGACTAACAATGAGCAGTTCTTC.

The rearrangement joins TRBV9 to TRBJ2-7; 9 bases match TRBD2. The junction had 11 bases not matched to a gene; V was cut back by 4 bases and J by 0 bases. The CDR3 runs to 17 residues. From germline, CDR1 is SGDLS and CDR2 YYNGEE. CDR3 DNA sequence: TGTGCCAGCAGCCCGAGCGGGGGGCGCGGGGGCTCCTACGAGCAGTACTTC. Translating it yields CASSPSGGRGGSYEQYF.

The rearrangement joins TRBV25-1 to TRBJ1-4, with a possible D match to TRBD1 (6 bases). Looked up from germline, CDR1 is MGHDK and CDR2 is SYGVNS. This CDR3 region has 12 residues. Trimming took 4 bases from V and 10 from J, leaving 10 bases between them. CDR3 sequence (DNA): TGTGCCAGCAGTGGGGGGGGCGGAAAACTGTTTTTT. Protein product: CASSGGGGKLFF.

This chain joins TRBV7-9 and TRBJ2-2, with D maybe TRBD1 (6 bases). CDR1 and CDR2 (germline): SEHNR, FQNEAQ (reference sequence). The V and J ends lost 5 bases and 8 bases respectively, with 27 bases between them. CDR3 length equals 18 residues. This CDR3 is CASSVRSVQGIASGELFF. In DNA form, the CDR3 reads TGTGCCAGCAGCGTACGCTCTGTCCAGGGGATTGCGAGTGGGGAGCTGTTTTTT.

The CDR3 spells CASSSLGLAGGGYSGELFF. The CDR3 bases are TGTGCCAGCAGCTCGTTGGGACTAGCGGGGGGCGGGTATTCCGGGGAGCTGTTTTTT. The chain combines TRBV7-8 with TRBJ2-2, with 15 bases aligning to TRBD2. J was trimmed by 6 bases and V by 4 bases; bases with no gene match: 12. In germline, CDR1 is SGHVS, CDR2 FQNEAQ. The CDR3 totals 19 residues. The full variable domain, completed using reference TRBV7-8 and TRBJ2-2, is GAGVSQSPRYKVAKRGQDVALRCDPISGHVSLFWYQQALGQGPEFLTYFQNEAQLDKSGLPSDRFFAERPEGSVSTLKIQRTQQEDSAVYLCASSSLGLAGGGYSGELFFGEGSRLTVL.

The chain has TRBV19 and TRBJ1-1; D not certain. Germline V gives CDR1 LNHDA, CDR2 SQIVND (reference sequence). This CDR3 spans 17 amino acids. V was clipped by 5 bases and J by 0 bases, with 19 bases between them. The CDR3 bases are TGTGCCAGTAGTGGCCCCCAGAATATCTCCATGAACACTGAAGCTTTCTTT. Its translation: CASSGPQNISMNTEAFF.

The V gene is TRBV28, the J gene TRBJ2-5; D remains unclear. The CDR3 has 14 amino acids. Between the trimmed V and J ends, which lost 2 bases and 5 bases, there was a span of 12 bases. Germline V gives CDR1 MDHEN, CDR2 SYDVKM. The CDR3 sequence: CASSLVDQRETQYF. CDR3 DNA: TGTGCCAGCAGTTTAGTAGATCAGAGGGAGACCCAGTACTTC.

The J gene is TRBJ1-4, the V gene TRBV28, with a tentative D call TRBD1 (5 bases). Per germline, CDR1 MDHEN and CDR2 SYDVKM. The length of the CDR3 is 15 residues. Deletions cut 2 bases from V and 4 bases from J, with 11 bases between. CDR3 DNA: TGTGCCAGCAGTTTACAGGGAATGGTTAATGAAAAACTGTTTTTT. It yields the protein CASSLQGMVNEKLFF.